This TCR beta chain comes out of a study of TIL therapy for anti-PD-1-resistant metastatic lung cancer. The immunoSEQ assay was v3. The table came from immunoSEQ multiplex PCR; TCRdb's copy has only in-frame clones and leaves some out. The sample includes 16,000 or so clones, 70% to 85% of them seen just once. The trim removed 5 bases at V and 5 bases at J, leaving 9 bases unmatched. In germline, CDR1 is SGHVS, CDR2 FNYEAQ. The CDR3 loop spans 14 amino acids. Regarding time point: pre-treatment sample, taken before nivolumab and TIL therapy. The gene calls are TRBV7-6 and TRBJ2-7, with 7 nucleotides matching TRBD1. The input for sequencing was blood, taken at baseline. The receptor was isolated from a person aged 25-85 years with non-small cell lung cancer. The CDR3 spells CASSLRQGNDEQYF. CDR3 nucleotides: TGTGCCAGCAGCCTCAGACAGGGTAACGACGAGCAGTACTTC. The whole variable domain, remainder taken from reference TRBV7-6 and TRBJ2-7, is GAGVSQSPRYKVTKRGQDVALRCDPISGHVSLYWYRQALGQGPEFLTYFNYEAQQDKSGLPNDRFSAERPEGSISTLTIQRTEQRDSAMYRCASSLRQGNDEQYFGPGTRLTVT.